This entry concerns a single TCR beta chain. The antigen remains unidentified. This specimen comes from a study of vaccination and CD4 T cells after COVID-19. Trimming shortened V by 2 bases and J by 0 bases, and 8 bases separated the two germline ends. Germline V gene lookup returns CDR1 DFQATT and CDR2 SNEGSKA (reference sequence). The length of the CDR3 is 13 residues. The treatment is: roughly ten-day PBMC culture with coronavirus spike peptide pools or control peptides (ViraFEST assay). The Oncomine TCR Beta short-read assay was applied to DNA of cultured CD4+ T cells. Each CDR3 protein is one row after TCRdb ran MiXCR on the PCR reads. Here the sample spans about 15,000 distinct CDR3 sequences, about 54% being singletons.

This receptor was obtained from a human donor who had recovered from COVID-19. The J gene is TRBJ2-7, the V gene TRBV20-1; no clear D. What was sequenced was CD4+ T cells from blood, cultured in vitro. The CDR3 loop is CSARFRSSYEQYF. CDR3 nucleotide sequence: TGCAGTGCTAGATTTAGGAGCTCCTACGAGCAGTACTTC.